Listed here are 4 T cell receptor beta chains from one sample, sequenced in a study of long-term antiretroviral therapy in people with HIV. They ran version v3.0 of the immunoSEQ assay at survey level. Sequencing used immunoSEQ multiplex PCR; TCRdb keeps in-frame clones, though not all of them. The repertoire holds about 28,000 clones, approximately 84% seen once, with over 0.8% in the top ten. The source material was unsorted PBMCs, sampled 2 years after starting antiretroviral therapy. Source of these receptors: a man aged 45-65 years with HIV.

This clone is a singleton in its sample. The V gene is TRBV7-9, the J gene TRBJ1-3, with D tentatively TRBD1 (6 bases). The CDR3 consists of 15 residues. V lost 6 bases and J 3 bases, leaving 15 bases between the germline ends. Germline loops: CDR1 SEHNR, CDR2 FQNEAQ (reference sequence). CDR3 in amino acids: CASRLHRVNGNTIYF. CDR3 in DNA: TGTGCCAGCAGATTACACAGGGTCAATGGAAACACCATATATTTT. Based on the CDR3 plus reference TRBV7-9 and TRBJ1-3, the full variable domain is DTGVSQNPRHKITKRGQNVTFRCDPISEHNRLYWYRQTLGQGPEFLTYFQNEAQLEKSRLLSDRFSAERPKGSFSTLEIQRTEQGDSAMYLCASRLHRVNGNTIYFGEGSWLTVV.

The DNA of the CDR3 is TGTGCCAGCAGCGAAAGAGACAGTTTCAATCAGCCCCAGCATTTT. This sequence encodes CASSERDSFNQPQHF. The rearrangement links TRBV9 to TRBJ1-5, with TRBD1 as a possible D gene (5 bases). Deletions cut 3 bases from V and 3 bases from J, with 13 bases between. CDR1 is SGDLS, CDR2 YYNGEE, per germline. The CDR3 is 15 amino acids.

The chain links TRBV7-2 to TRBJ2-7; either TRBD1 or TRBD2 may supply D (6 bases each). Germline values: CDR1 SGHTA, CDR2 FQGNSA. With 5 bases removed from V and 2 bases from J, the gap between germline ends came to 22 bases. This CDR3 has 17 residues. CDR3 amino acids: CASSPQGGTFAPYEQYF. As DNA, the CDR3 is TGTGCCAGCAGCCCACAAGGGGGGACTTTTGCGCCCTACGAGCAGTACTTC.

The chain uses TRBV19 and TRBJ1-1; D is possibly TRBD1 (5 bases). The CDR3 spans 13 residues. Trimming took off 6 bases at V and 5 bases at J, with 13 bases between the two ends. Germline V lookup: CDR1 LNHDA, CDR2 SQIVND (reference sequence). The CDR3 coding sequence is TGTGCCAGTAGAACATGGGGGGATACTGAAGCTTTCTTT. This translates into CASRTWGDTEAFF.